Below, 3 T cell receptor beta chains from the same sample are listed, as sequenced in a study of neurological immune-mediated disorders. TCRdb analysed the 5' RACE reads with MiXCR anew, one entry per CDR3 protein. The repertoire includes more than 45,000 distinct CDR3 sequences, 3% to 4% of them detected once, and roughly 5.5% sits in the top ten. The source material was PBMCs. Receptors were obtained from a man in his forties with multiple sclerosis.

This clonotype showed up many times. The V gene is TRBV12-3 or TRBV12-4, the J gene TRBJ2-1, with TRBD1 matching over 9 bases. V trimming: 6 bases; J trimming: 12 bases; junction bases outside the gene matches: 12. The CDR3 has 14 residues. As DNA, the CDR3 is TGTGCCAGCAGCCTAGGACAGGGGATTAGCGGGCAGTTCTTC. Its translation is CASSLGQGISGQFF.

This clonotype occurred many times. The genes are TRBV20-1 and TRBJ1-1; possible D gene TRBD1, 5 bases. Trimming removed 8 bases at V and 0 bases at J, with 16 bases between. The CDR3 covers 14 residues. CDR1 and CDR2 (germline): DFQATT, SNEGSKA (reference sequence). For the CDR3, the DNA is TGCAGTACTGGGACTTCACCCATGAACACTGAAGCTTTCTTT. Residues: CSTGTSPMNTEAFF.

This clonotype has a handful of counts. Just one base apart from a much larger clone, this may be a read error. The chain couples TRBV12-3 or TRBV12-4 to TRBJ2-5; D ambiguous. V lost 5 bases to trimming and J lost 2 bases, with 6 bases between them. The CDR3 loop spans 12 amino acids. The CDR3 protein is CASSEDQETQYF. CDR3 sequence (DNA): TGTGCCAGCAGTGAAGATCAAGAGACCCAGTACTTC.